One sample yielded the 27 T cell receptor beta chains listed below, sequenced in a study of blood T cell repertoires in COVID-19. TCRdb's copy holds only in-frame clones and misses some; the assay was immunoSEQ multiplex PCR. The sample holds 150,000 or so clones, more than 75% seen once. Material: peripheral blood. The origin of the receptors is a woman in her seventies with acute or convalescent COVID-19.

This sequence joins TRBV11-2 and TRBJ2-5; tentative D call: TRBD1 (6 bases). The V gene lost 5 bases and the J gene lost 5 bases, with 21 bases spanning the gap. The CDR3 is 16 residues long. The germline V gene encodes CDR1 SGHAT and CDR2 FQNNGV. CDR3 DNA: TGTGCCAGCAGCACTGGGTCCAGGCAGGGGTCGGAGACCCAGTACTTC. This translates into CASSTGSRQGSETQYF.

This clone was counted once. The chain has TRBV5-1 and TRBJ1-2; D not certain. CDR1 and CDR2 from the germline V gene are SGHRS and YFSETQ. The CDR3 spans 12 residues. With 6 bases removed from V and 7 bases from J, the gap between germline ends came to 13 bases. The CDR3 loop is CASTLGGLGYTF. The CDR3 DNA follows: TGCGCCAGCACCCTGGGAGGCCTTGGCTACACCTTC.

The chain employs TRBV18 and TRBJ2-1; 7 bases match TRBD1. With 2 bases clipped from V and 3 bases from J, the junction kept 10 bases outside the gene matches. Germline V gene lookup returns CDR1 KGHSH and CDR2 LQKENI. The CDR3 is made up of 17 amino acids. CDR3 in DNA: TGTGCCAGCTCACCAGAGTTGCGGACAGGCTTCTACAATGAGCAGTTCTTC. Translation: CASSPELRTGFYNEQFF.

This clone is a singleton in its sample. The rearrangement joins TRBV18 to TRBJ1-1; TRBD1 might be the D (6 bases). The CDR3 loop spans 15 amino acids. Germline V lookup: CDR1 KGHSH, CDR2 LQKENI. V lost 6 bases and J lost 3, with 17 bases in between. As DNA, the CDR3 is TGTGCCAGCTCCTGGGGGCCAGGGTCTGACACTGAAGCTTTCTTT. Translated, it gives CASSWGPGSDTEAFF. Full variable domain (rest looked up from reference TRBV18 and TRBJ1-1): NAGVMQNPRHLVRRRGQEARLRCSPMKGHSHVYWYRQLPEEGLKFMVYLQKENIIDESGMPKERFSAEFPKEGPSILRIQQVVRGDSAAYFCASSWGPGSDTEAFFGQGTRLTVV.

The chain employs TRBV5-1 and TRBJ2-7; D call uncertain. The germline V gene encodes CDR1 SGHRS and CDR2 YFSETQ. The CDR3 is made up of 11 amino acids. V lost 2 bases, J lost 12 bases, and 12 bases lay in between. CDR3: CASSFGSGLYF. CDR3 nucleotides: TGCGCCAGCAGCTTCGGATCGGGTTTGTACTTC.

J is TRBJ2-5 and V is TRBV5-1; TRBD1 might be the D (6 bases). Trimming stripped 0 bases from V and 4 bases from J, with 19 bases between. This CDR3 spans 17 amino acids. CDR1 SGHRS and CDR2 YFSETQ come from the germline V gene. The CDR3 reads CASSLGLRDTQGETQYF. In DNA form, the CDR3 reads TGCGCCAGCAGCTTGGGCCTCCGGGACACCCAGGGAGAGACCCAGTACTTC.

Regarding this clone: A junction boundary mismatches the germline segment, possibly from a read error. The V and J genes are TRBV7-7 and TRBJ1-2; TRBD1 is a possible D gene (6 bases). The CDR3 totals 16 residues. Per germline, CDR1 SSHAT and CDR2 FNYEAQ (reference sequence). The CDR3 here is CASSLALRTDNYGYTF. CDR3 in DNA: TGTGCTAGCAGCTTAGCGCTGAGGACAGATAACTATGGCTACACCTTC.

The V call is TRBV4-1, the J call TRBJ2-2; D not certain. The CDR3 is 15 amino acids. Per germline, CDR1 MGHRA and CDR2 YSYEKL. V lost 2 bases and J 2 bases, leaving 9 bases between the germline ends. For the CDR3, the DNA is TGCGCCAGCAGCCAAACATCAATCAACACCGGGGAGCTGTTTTTT. This encodes CASSQTSINTGELFF.

V is TRBV12-3 or TRBV12-4 and J is TRBJ1-5; TRBD1 aligns across 7 bases. The trim removed 6 bases at V and 7 bases at J, leaving 3 bases unmatched. The CDR3 is 12 amino acids. The chain's CDR3 is CASSQGGQPQHF. DNA of the CDR3: TGTGCCAGCAGCCAGGGGGGACAGCCCCAGCATTTT.

The sample holds one count of this clone. The genes are TRBV9 and TRBJ2-1; D remains unclear. Germline V gene sequence: CDR1 SGDLS, CDR2 YYNGEE. The V end was cut by 1 base, the J end by 3 bases, with 14 bases between. This CDR3 region has 16 residues. CDR3 in DNA: TGTGCCAGCAGCGTAAAAGGCGTGGGCCTCTACAATGAGCAGTTCTTC. Protein product: CASSVKGVGLYNEQFF. The entire variable domain, with the rest obtained from reference TRBV9 and TRBJ2-1, is as follows: DSGVTQTPKHLITATGQRVTLRCSPRSGDLSVYWYQQSLDQGLQFLIQYYNGEERAKGNILERFSAQQFPDLHSELNLSSLELGDSALYFCASSVKGVGLYNEQFFGPGTRLTVL.

The gene calls are TRBV6-5 and TRBJ1-2; maybe TRBD1 (5 bases). This CDR3 has 14 residues. The V gene's germline CDR1 is MNHEY and CDR2 SVGAGI. Trimming stripped 0 bases from V and 8 bases from J, with 13 bases between. In DNA form, the CDR3 reads TGTGCCAGCAGTTACTCTGCAGGGCGGGGCGGCTACACCTTC. This codes for CASSYSAGRGGYTF.

In DNA, the CDR3 is TGTGCCAGCAGCTCGGGGACACCCACAGATACGCAGTATTTT. This sequence encodes CASSSGTPTDTQYF. The chain combines TRBV11-2 with TRBJ2-3; maybe TRBD1 (6 bases). This CDR3 is 14 amino acids long. The germline gives CDR1 SGHAT, CDR2 FQNNGV. Trimming removed 4 bases at V and 2 bases at J, with 10 bases between.

This clone was detected only once. The J gene is TRBJ2-2, the V gene TRBV28; D ambiguous. CDR3 length: 13 residues. Germline lookup yields CDR1 MDHEN and CDR2 SYDVKM. Trimming pared 6 bases from V and 4 bases from J, leaving 9 bases between. The CDR3 nucleotides are TGTGCCAGCAGCCTCCCCAGCACCGGGGAGCTGTTTTTT. This sequence encodes CASSLPSTGELFF.

The V gene is TRBV5-1, the J gene TRBJ1-5; 8 positions agree with TRBD1. J was trimmed by 6 bases and V by 4 bases; bases with no gene match: 9. The CDR3 loop spans 15 amino acids. Germline CDR1 SGHRS, CDR2 YFSETQ. This CDR3 is CASSHGAGGGQPQHF. In nucleotides, the CDR3 is TGCGCCAGCAGCCATGGGGCAGGGGGCGGTCAGCCCCAGCATTTT.

This chain links TRBV5-1 with TRBJ1-1, with 7 bases aligning to TRBD1. Trimming cost V 0 bases and J 8 bases; bases outside gene matches: 7. Germline CDR1 SGHRS, CDR2 YFSETQ. This CDR3 has 14 amino acids. The CDR3 nucleotides read TGCGCCAGCAGCTTGGGACAGGGCAATGGCGAAGCTTTCTTT. Protein: CASSLGQGNGEAFF.

J is TRBJ2-1 and V is TRBV7-9; TRBD2 aligns across 8 bases. Germline loops: CDR1 SEHNR, CDR2 FQNEAQ (reference sequence). The trim removed 1 base at V and 4 bases at J, leaving 9 bases unmatched. This CDR3 comprises 17 residues. CDR3 bases: TGTGCCAGCAGCTTAGGTTATAGCGGGGTGATTTACAATGAGCAGTTCTTC. Translation gives CASSLGYSGVIYNEQFF.

Of note for this clone: Other nucleotide sequences from this sample produce the same CDR3. V is TRBV30 and J is TRBJ2-3; D is uncertain. This CDR3 has 11 residues. Trimming shortened V by 1 base and J by 6 bases, and 5 bases separated the two germline ends. Germline V CDR1 and CDR2: GTSNPN, SVGIG (reference sequence). CDR3 in DNA: TGTGCCTGGAGTGGCGCCGATACGCAGTATTTT. Translation: CAWSGADTQYF.

The V and J genes are TRBV27 and TRBJ1-6, with D maybe TRBD1 (6 bases). Per germline, CDR1 MNHEY and CDR2 SMNVEV (reference sequence). The V gene lost 5 bases and the J gene lost 2 bases, with 19 bases spanning the gap. This CDR3 is built from 18 residues. This CDR3 is CASSDTPSGVTYNSPLHF. The DNA for the CDR3 is TGTGCCAGCAGTGATACCCCCTCAGGGGTCACCTATAATTCACCCCTCCACTTT.

V is TRBV7-2 and J is TRBJ2-5, with 9 nucleotides matching TRBD2. CDR3 length: 15 residues. J lost 1 base, V lost 3 bases, and 3 bases had no gene match. Germline assignment: CDR1 SGHTA and CDR2 FQGNSA. CDR3 amino acids: CASSLSGGFQETQYF. CDR3 DNA: TGTGCCAGCAGCTTGAGCGGGGGGTTCCAAGAGACCCAGTACTTC.

The V gene is TRBV18, the J gene TRBJ2-3; D not resolved. The CDR3 is 12 residues long. Germline V gene data show CDR1 as KGHSH and CDR2 as LQKENI. Trimming took 10 bases from V and 2 from J, leaving 10 bases between them. The CDR3 nucleotides are TGTGCCACCGGTCCCTCCACAGATACGCAGTATTTT. It specifies CATGPSTDTQYF.

This clone was observed many times. CDR3 nucleotides: TGTGCCAGCAGTTTAAGTACAGGCCTCGGGTCTAGCAATCAGCCCCAGCATTTT. Translated, it gives CASSLSTGLGSSNQPQHF. The chain couples TRBV28 to TRBJ1-5, with a tentative D call TRBD1 (5 bases). V lost 2 bases and J 0 bases, leaving 17 bases between the germline ends. This CDR3 has 18 residues. The V gene's germline CDR1 is MDHEN and CDR2 SYDVKM.

The chain links TRBV11-3 to TRBJ2-1; D is ambiguous. V gave up 5 bases and J gave up 0 bases, with 17 bases separating them. The CDR3 is 17 residues long. Germline values: CDR1 SGHNT, CDR2 YENEEA. CDR3 sequence (DNA): TGTGCCAGCAGCCCCCGTCCCCATCCTAGCTCCTACAATGAGCAGTTCTTC. This codes for CASSPRPHPSSYNEQFF.

Here the CDR3 DNA reads TGTGCCAGCAGCCTATGGTCTGGAAACACCATATATTTT. Translating it yields CASSLWSGNTIYF. This sequence joins TRBV7-2 and TRBJ1-3; D unclear. Trimming took off 5 bases at V and 1 base at J, with 6 bases between the two ends. The CDR3 loop spans 13 amino acids. From germline, CDR1 is SGHTA and CDR2 FQGNSA.

This clone has a single count. V and J are TRBV7-6 and TRBJ1-1; D gene unclear. The germline V gene has CDR1 SGHVS and CDR2 FNYEAQ. The ends were cut back, 5 bases at V and 8 bases at J, with 6 bases in the middle. This CDR3 spans 10 amino acids. The CDR3 region is CASSPPEAFF. Here the CDR3 DNA reads TGTGCCAGCAGCCCCCCGGAAGCTTTCTTT.

This clone showed up just once. This chain connects TRBV2 to TRBJ2-2; 14 nucleotides agree with TRBD2. Germline CDR1 SNHLY, CDR2 FYNNEI. V lost 7 bases, J lost 7 bases, and 5 bases stayed unmatched. This CDR3 comprises 15 residues. The chain's CDR3 is CASTRTSGGFGELFF. CDR3 nucleotide sequence: TGTGCCAGCACCCGGACTAGCGGGGGGTTCGGGGAGCTGTTTTTT.

The chain recombines TRBV3-1 (or the pseudogene TRBV3-2) with TRBJ2-2; TRBD2 is a possible D gene (5 bases). V was cut by 1 base and J by 4 bases, with 13 bases left in between. This CDR3 comprises 16 residues. Germline V gene data show CDR1 as LGHDT and CDR2 as YNNKEL (reference sequence). Written as DNA, the CDR3 is TGTGCCAGCAGCCAAGCAGGAAGGGCGGGCACCGGGGAGCTGTTTTTT. Translated: CASSQAGRAGTGELFF.

This rearrangement joins TRBV23-1 to TRBJ1-5; D is unresolved. TRBV23-1 is assigned to the ORF class and has an uncertain function. V dropped 3 bases and J dropped 0 bases, with 12 bases sitting between them. The CDR3 contains 16 residues. Written as DNA, the CDR3 is TGCGCCAGCAGTCATTCTTGCGGGTATAGCAATCAGCCCCAGCATTTT. It is translated as CASSHSCGYSNQPQHF.